This T cell receptor (beta chain) was captured in a study of T cell changes during pregnancy in multiple sclerosis. Deletions cut 3 bases from V and 0 bases from J, with 6 bases between. The CDR3 spans 15 residues. Looked up from germline, CDR1 is KGHSH and CDR2 is LQKENI. The repertoire was sequenced with immunoSEQ multiplex PCR; TCRdb's copy has only in-frame clones and lacks some. Of tens of thousands of clones in the sample, more than 85% were seen once. This clone was picked up one time. This TCR was recovered from a female donor in good health, enrolled as a control in a pregnancy study. The chain recombines TRBV18 with TRBJ2-6; D not certain. The sequencing here drew on CD4+ T cells from peripheral blood mononuclear cells, taken after pregnancy. This CDR3 is CASSPPVSGANVLTF. As DNA, the CDR3 is TGTGCCAGCTCACCTCCGGTCTCTGGGGCCAACGTCCTGACTTTC.